The clone carrying this TCR beta chain was seen ten or more times. Its antigen is unknown. Preparation of TCR beta libraries was done by quantitative 5'-RACE with molecular barcodes. TCRdb passed the 5' RACE reads through MiXCR, listing each CDR3 protein once. The sample holds some 25,000 distinct CDR3 sequences; under 3% are singletons and the top ten take about 7.8%. The sample comes from a study of CD8 T cells in ankylosing spondylitis. Findings and caveats of the study: Seemingly distinctive of ankylosing spondylitis blood was a TCR beta motif formed by eight highly homologous variants.

The CDR3 has 14 residues. Looked up from germline, CDR1 is SGDLS and CDR2 is YYNGEE. V was cut by 2 bases and J by 6 bases, with 11 bases left in between. The sample was blood, either unsorted or a sorted T cell fraction (not recorded which). This receptor was obtained from a female donor with ankylosing spondylitis or in good health (not recorded which). The chain uses TRBV9 and TRBJ2-2; weak D call: TRBD2 (5 bases). The DNA for the CDR3 is TGTGCCAGCAGCGTGTTACCGGGGTCCGGGGAGCTGTTTTTT. It encodes CASSVLPGSGELFF.